A selection of T cell receptor beta chains follows, all from one sample in a study of CD8+ T cells in alopecia areata. Only in-frame clones appear in the TCRdb table, and some are missing; sequencing was by immunoSEQ multiplex PCR. Among some 170,000 clones listed, roughly 60% were seen once. Sample: CD4+ T cells sorted from blood, taken between weeks 55 and 65, from a patient treated with tofacitinib. The receptors stem from a human donor with alopecia areata. Both conserved end residues are part of each CDR3.

j_call: TRBJ1-2
v_call: TRBV4-1
cdr3_aa: CASSRGRADYGYTF

j_call: TRBJ2-1
v_call: TRBV2
cdr3_aa: CASSGTSPNEQFF

j_call: TRBJ2-2
v_call: TRBV5-1
cdr3_aa: CASSGNNGYANTGELFF

j_call: TRBJ2-3
v_call: TRBV5-1
cdr3_aa: CASSFSLQQEFAQYF

j_call: TRBJ1-5
v_call: TRBV10-2
cdr3_aa: CASSAYQGSNQPQHF

j_call: TRBJ2-7
v_call: TRBV29-1
cdr3_aa: CSVGGLAGSYEQYF

j_call: TRBJ2-3
v_call: TRBV6-5
cdr3_aa: CASSRRYVDVDTQYF

j_call: TRBJ2-6
v_call: TRBV10-3
cdr3_aa: CATGDPAGSGANVLTF

j_call: TRBJ2-3
v_call: TRBV30
cdr3_aa: CAWSRDQGAFSTDTQYF

j_call: TRBJ2-1
v_call: TRBV6-6
cdr3_aa: CASSYVSGGAIEQFF